The 5 T cell receptor beta chains presented below share a single source sample, sequenced in a study of response to subunit inactivated influenza vaccine. TCRdb re-called the RT-PCR reads through MiXCR, storing one row per CDR3 protein. The table shows roughly 460,000 distinct CDR3 sequences, with approximately 11% occurring only once. The sample consisted of PBMCs from blood, taken roughly 45 days after vaccination. Source of these receptors: a man aged 50-60 years who received an inactivated influenza vaccine.

V and J are TRBV25-1 and TRBJ2-7; D is ambiguous. Trimming shortened V by 3 bases and J by 7 bases, and 16 bases separated the two germline ends. This CDR3 is 14 amino acids long. The germline V gene encodes CDR1 MGHDK and CDR2 SYGVNS. The CDR3 DNA reads TGTGCCAGCAGTGAGAAACCTCAGCTCTCAGAGCAGTACTTC. The encoded protein is CASSEKPQLSEQYF.

This clonotype occurred a few times. Compared with germline, one end of the junction differs, possibly owing to a read error. The rearrangement uses TRBV12-3 or TRBV12-4 and TRBJ1-2; D gene ambiguous. The CDR3 covers 13 residues. This chain's CDR3 is CASSLDGVNGYTF. Here the CDR3 DNA reads TGTGCCAGCAGCTTAGACGGGGTGAATGGCTACACCTTC.

This clonotype was seen a few times. The CDR3 DNA follows: TGTGCCAGCAGTTTAGTCACCGGGAGCCGGGGGGAGCAGTACTTC. Encoded protein: CASSLVTGSRGEQYF. The J gene is TRBJ2-7, the V gene TRBV12-3 or TRBV12-4; D possibly corresponds to TRBD2 (6 bases). Trimming removed 1 base at V and 7 bases at J, with 17 bases between. The CDR3 runs to 15 residues.

The chain uses TRBV24-1 and TRBJ2-3, with TRBD2 matching 12 bases. With V trimmed by 8 bases and J by 4 bases, 3 bases remained unmatched. Germline V gene sequence: CDR1 KGHDR, CDR2 SFDVKD. This CDR3 is built from 14 residues. The CDR3 nucleotides read TGTGCCACCACGCCTAGCGGGGGGGCAGATACGCAGTATTTT. As protein: CATTPSGGADTQYF.

This clonotype came up a few times. The rearrangement links TRBV5-6 to TRBJ2-2; D is perhaps TRBD1 (6 bases). CDR3 length: 17 amino acids. Per the germline V gene, CDR1 is SGHDT and CDR2 is YYEEEE. V lost 7 bases and J 6 bases, leaving 25 bases between the germline ends. The CDR3: CASSILRGRGVPGELFF. The CDR3 DNA follows: TGTGCCAGCTCGATCCTCCGGGGCAGGGGTGTTCCCGGGGAGCTGTTTTTT.